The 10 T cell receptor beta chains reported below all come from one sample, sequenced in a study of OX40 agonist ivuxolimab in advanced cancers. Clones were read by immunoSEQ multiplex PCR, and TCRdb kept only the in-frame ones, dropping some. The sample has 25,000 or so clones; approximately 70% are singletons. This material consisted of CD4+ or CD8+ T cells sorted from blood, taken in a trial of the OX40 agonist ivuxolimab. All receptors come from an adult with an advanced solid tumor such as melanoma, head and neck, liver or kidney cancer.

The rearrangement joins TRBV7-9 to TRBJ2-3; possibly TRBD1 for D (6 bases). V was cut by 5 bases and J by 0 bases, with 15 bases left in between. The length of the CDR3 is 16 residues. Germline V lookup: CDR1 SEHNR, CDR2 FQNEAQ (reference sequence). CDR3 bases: TGTGCCAGCAGCCCAGAACAGGGATCAAGCACAGATACGCAGTATTTT. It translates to CASSPEQGSSTDTQYF.

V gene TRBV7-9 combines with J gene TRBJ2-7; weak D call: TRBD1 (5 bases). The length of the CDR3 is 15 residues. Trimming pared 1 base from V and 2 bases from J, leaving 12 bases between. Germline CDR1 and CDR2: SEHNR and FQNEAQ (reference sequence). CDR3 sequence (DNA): TGTGCCAGCAGCTTAGTCGGTCAGGGTCCCTACGAGCAGTACTTC. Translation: CASSLVGQGPYEQYF.

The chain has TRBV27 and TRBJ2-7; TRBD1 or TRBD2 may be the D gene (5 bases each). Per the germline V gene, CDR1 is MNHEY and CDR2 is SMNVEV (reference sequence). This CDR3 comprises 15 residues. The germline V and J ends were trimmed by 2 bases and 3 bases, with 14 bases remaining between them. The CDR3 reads CASSLVGTGYYEQYF. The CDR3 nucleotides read TGTGCCAGCAGTTTAGTCGGGACGGGTTACTACGAGCAGTACTTC.

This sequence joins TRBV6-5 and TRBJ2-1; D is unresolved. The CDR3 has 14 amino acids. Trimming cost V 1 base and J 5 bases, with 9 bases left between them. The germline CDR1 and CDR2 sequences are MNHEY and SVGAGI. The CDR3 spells CASSYFRLNNEQFF. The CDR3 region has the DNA TGTGCCAGCAGTTACTTCCGACTGAACAATGAGCAGTTCTTC.

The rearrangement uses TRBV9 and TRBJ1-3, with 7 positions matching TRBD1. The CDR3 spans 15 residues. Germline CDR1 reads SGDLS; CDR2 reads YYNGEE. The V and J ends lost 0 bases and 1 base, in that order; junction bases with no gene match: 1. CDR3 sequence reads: CASSVGQGSGNTIYF. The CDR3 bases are TGTGCCAGCAGCGTAGGACAGGGTTCTGGAAACACCATATATTTT.

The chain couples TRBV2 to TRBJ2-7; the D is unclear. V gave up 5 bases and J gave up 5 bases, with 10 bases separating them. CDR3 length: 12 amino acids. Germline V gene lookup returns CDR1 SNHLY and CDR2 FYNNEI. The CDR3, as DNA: TGTGCCAGCAGTTGGGCCCGTCACGAGCAGTACTTC. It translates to CASSWARHEQYF. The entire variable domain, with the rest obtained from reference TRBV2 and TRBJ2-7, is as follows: EPEVTQTPSHQVTQMGQEVILRCVPISNHLYFYWYRQILGQKVEFLVSFYNNEISEKSEIFDDQFSVERPDGSNFTLKIRSTKLEDSAMYFCASSWARHEQYFGPGTRLTVT.

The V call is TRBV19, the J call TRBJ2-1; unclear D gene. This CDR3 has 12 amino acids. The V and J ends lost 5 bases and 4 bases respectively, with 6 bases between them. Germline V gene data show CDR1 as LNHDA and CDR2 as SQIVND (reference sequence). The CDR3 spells CASSEYYNEQFF. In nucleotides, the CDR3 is TGTGCCAGTAGTGAGTATTACAATGAGCAGTTCTTC.

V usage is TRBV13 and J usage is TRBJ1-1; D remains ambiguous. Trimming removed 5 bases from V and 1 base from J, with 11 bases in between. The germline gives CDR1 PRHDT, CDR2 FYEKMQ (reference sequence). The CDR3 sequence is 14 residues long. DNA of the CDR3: TGTGCCAGCAGCCCCCGAAGTCCGAACACTGAAGCTTTCTTT. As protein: CASSPRSPNTEAFF.

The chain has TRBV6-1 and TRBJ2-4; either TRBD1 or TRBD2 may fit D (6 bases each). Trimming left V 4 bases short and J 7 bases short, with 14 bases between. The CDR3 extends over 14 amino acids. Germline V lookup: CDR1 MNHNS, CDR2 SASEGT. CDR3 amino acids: CASSGGASGNIQYF. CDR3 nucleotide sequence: TGTGCCAGCAGTGGGGGGGCCTCGGGGAACATTCAGTACTTC.

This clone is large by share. The CDR3 spells CASSHPSLNTEAFF. CDR3 sequence (DNA): TGTGCCAGCAGCCATCCCTCGTTGAACACTGAAGCTTTCTTT. The chain couples TRBV5-4 to TRBJ1-1; D gene ambiguous. Germline V gives CDR1 SGHNT, CDR2 YYREEE (reference sequence). The CDR3 contains 14 residues. V was trimmed by 4 bases and J by 0 bases, leaving 10 bases between them.